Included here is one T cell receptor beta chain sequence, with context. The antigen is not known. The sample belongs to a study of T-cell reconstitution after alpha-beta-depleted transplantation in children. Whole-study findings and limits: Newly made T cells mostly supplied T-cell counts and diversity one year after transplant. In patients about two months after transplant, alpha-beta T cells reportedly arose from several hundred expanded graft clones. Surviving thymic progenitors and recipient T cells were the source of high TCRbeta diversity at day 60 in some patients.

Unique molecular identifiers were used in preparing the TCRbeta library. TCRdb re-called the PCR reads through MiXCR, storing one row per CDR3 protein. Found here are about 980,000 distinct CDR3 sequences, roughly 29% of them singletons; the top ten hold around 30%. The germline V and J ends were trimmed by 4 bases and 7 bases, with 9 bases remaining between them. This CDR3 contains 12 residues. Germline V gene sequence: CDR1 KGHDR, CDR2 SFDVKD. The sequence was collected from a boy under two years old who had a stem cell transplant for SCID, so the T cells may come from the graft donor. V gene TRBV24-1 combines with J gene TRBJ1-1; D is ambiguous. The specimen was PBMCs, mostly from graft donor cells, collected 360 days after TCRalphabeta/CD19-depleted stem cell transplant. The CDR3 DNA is TGTGCCACCAGTGACCCCGGTGGTGAAGCTTTCTTT. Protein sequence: CATSDPGGEAFF.